This T cell receptor beta chain was retrieved from a study of T cells in Graves' hyperthyroidism and ophthalmopathy. The CDR3 runs to 14 residues. Trimming left V 4 bases short and J 0 bases short, with 10 bases between. Germline values: CDR1 DFQATT, CDR2 SNEGSKA (reference sequence). TCR beta CDR3 region amplification was performed from RNA transcripts. Carried out on the TCR CDR3, a first-round RT-PCR used the HTBI primer set. TCRdb re-derived calls from the multiplex PCR reads in MiXCR, one entry per CDR3 protein. The profile shows approximately 610,000 distinct CDR3 sequences, 14% to 15% of them singletons.

Sequencing was performed on blood. The rearrangement uses TRBV20-1 and TRBJ1-5; a weak D match, TRBD1 (5 bases). The sequence was collected from a woman aged 40 to 49 with Graves' ophthalmopathy. DNA of the CDR3: TGCAGTGCTATCAAAGGGGATAGCAATCAGCCCCAGCATTTT. Protein sequence: CSAIKGDSNQPQHF.